Sequencing of this T cell receptor (beta chain) was carried out in a study of shared clonotypes between healthy human individuals. The protocol was immunoSEQ multiplex PCR, while the TCRdb copy is restricted to in-frame clones and leaves out a portion. Of fewer than 850,000 clones listed, about 90% were seen once; the top ten hold about a third. Trimming at V came to 4 bases and at J to 2 bases, leaving 8 bases not matched to a gene. CDR1 is SGDLS, CDR2 YYNGEE, per germline. CDR3 length: 16 residues. The sequenced material came from memory CD8+ T cells from PBMCs. Documented subset: CD45RO+ cells pooled with CCR7-negative TemRA cells. This TCR was sampled from a man in his late teens or twenties in good health. Some clones in this sample may be carry-over from other donors' samples. The V and J genes are TRBV9 and TRBJ1-3, with 8 bases aligning to TRBD1. CDR3 in amino acids: CASSPMGTGAGNTIYF. CDR3 in DNA: TGTGCCAGCAGCCCCATGGGGACAGGCGCTGGAAACACCATATATTTT.